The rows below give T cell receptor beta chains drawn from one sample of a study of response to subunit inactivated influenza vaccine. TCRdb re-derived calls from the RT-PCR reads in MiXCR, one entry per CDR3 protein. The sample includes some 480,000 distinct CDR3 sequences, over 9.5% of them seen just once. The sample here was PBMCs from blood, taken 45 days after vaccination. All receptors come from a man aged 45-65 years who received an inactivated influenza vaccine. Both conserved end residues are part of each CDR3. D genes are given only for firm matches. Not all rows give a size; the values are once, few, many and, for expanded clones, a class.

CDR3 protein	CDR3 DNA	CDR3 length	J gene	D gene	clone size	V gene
CASSRPGASAGELFF	TGCGCCAGCAGCCGTCCAGGGGCTTCGGCCGGGGAGCTGTTTTTT	15	TRBJ2-2	.	many	TRBV5-1
CASSQGLAGAWEQFF	TGTGCCAGCAGCCAAGGGCTAGCGGGAGCCTGGGAGCAGTTCTTC	15	TRBJ2-1	TRBD2	.	TRBV27
CASSQVGGENTGELFF	TGCGCCAGCAGCCAAGTTGGGGGGGAGAACACCGGGGAGCTGTTTTTT	16	TRBJ2-2	TRBD2	.	TRBV4-1
CASSFAPGQGPETQYF	TGTGCCAGCAGCTTCGCTCCGGGACAGGGGCCAGAGACCCAGTACTTC	16	TRBJ2-5	TRBD1	.	TRBV28
CASSYGAFTDTQYF	TGTGCCAGCAGTTATGGGGCCTTCACAGATACGCAGTATTTT	14	TRBJ2-3	.	.	TRBV5-5
CSVMTGSGNTIYF	TGCAGCGTTATGACAGGGTCTGGAAACACCATATATTTT	13	TRBJ1-3	TRBD1	few	TRBV29-1
CASSLSGDSPYNEQFF	TGTGCCAGCAGTCTATCTGGGGACTCCCCTTACAATGAGCAGTTCTTC	16	TRBJ2-1	.	.	TRBV7-6
CSAIQGRPQETQYF	TGCAGTGCTATTCAGGGCCGCCCCCAAGAGACCCAGTACTTC	14	TRBJ2-5	.	few	TRBV20-1
CASSLPRTRLNEQFF	TGTGCCAGCAGCTTACCACGGACGCGGCTCAATGAGCAGTTCTTC	15	TRBJ2-1	.	many	TRBV7-2
CASSQDKGRPYEQYF	TGTGCCAGCAGCCAAGATAAGGGACGGCCCTACGAGCAGTACTTC	15	TRBJ2-7	.	few	TRBV4-2
CASKGDSYEQYF	TGCGCCAGCAAGGGGGACTCCTACGAGCAGTACTTC	12	TRBJ2-7	.	.	TRBV5-1
CSARTEGTGPGDEQFF	TGCAGTGCGCGAACCGAGGGGACAGGACCCGGGGATGAGCAGTTCTTC	16	TRBJ2-1	TRBD1	.	TRBV20-1
CSVVLAKSYNEQFF	TGCAGCGTTGTTTTAGCGAAAAGCTACAATGAGCAGTTCTTC	14	TRBJ2-1	.	many	TRBV29-1
CASSFGAHFSTDTQYF	TGTGCCAGCAGCTTCGGTGCCCACTTTAGCACAGATACGCAGTATTTT	16	TRBJ2-3	.	.	TRBV7-2